The 26 T cell receptor beta chains reported below all come from one sample, sequenced in a study of CD4+ T cells in melanoma. TCRdb's table, derived via immunoSEQ multiplex PCR, lists solely in-frame clones and lacks some. The sample consists of roughly 54,000 clones, about 91% of them appearing once. The sequenced sample consisted of peripheral blood. The receptors derive from a human donor with melanoma.

The gene calls are TRBV10-3 and TRBJ1-5; D might be TRBD1 (5 bases). The ends were cut back, 7 bases at V and 0 bases at J, with 10 bases in the middle. The CDR3 contains 14 residues. The germline gives CDR1 ENHRY, CDR2 SYGVKD. CDR3: CAIKAQGSNQPQHF. CDR3 nucleotides: TGTGCCATCAAGGCGCAGGGTAGCAATCAGCCCCAGCATTTT.

This clone was detected ten times or more. V gene TRBV16 combines with J gene TRBJ2-7; 7 nucleotides line up with TRBD2. The ends lost 4 bases at V and 2 bases at J; junction bases unmatched: 11. The CDR3 spans 16 residues. Germline V lookup: CDR1 KGHSY, CDR2 FQNENV. The CDR3 protein is CASSLFGSLATYEQYF. The CDR3, as DNA: TGTGCCAGCAGCCTCTTTGGATCACTAGCGACCTACGAGCAGTACTTC.

This chain connects TRBV5-8 to TRBJ2-2; D perhaps matches TRBD1 (6 bases). Germline loops: CDR1 SGHTS, CDR2 YDEGEE. V gave up 9 bases and J gave up 6 bases, with 12 bases separating them. The CDR3 runs to 12 residues. CDR3 sequence: CATAAGAGELFF. The CDR3, as DNA: TGTGCCACCGCGGCAGGGGCCGGGGAGCTGTTTTTT. Full variable domain (rest looked up from reference TRBV5-8 and TRBJ2-2): EAGVTQSPTHLIKTRGQQATLRCSPISGHTSVYWYQQALGLGLQFLLWYDEGEERNRGNFPPRFSGRQFPNYSSELNVNALELEDSALYLCATAAGAGELFFGEGSRLTVL.

The rearrangement links TRBV5-1 to TRBJ1-3; 10 bases line up with TRBD1. CDR1 SGHRS and CDR2 YFSETQ come from the germline V gene. Losses at the gene ends were 4 bases for V and 4 bases for J; bases not matched to a gene: 8. The CDR3 length is 16 residues. CDR3 sequence (DNA): TGCGCCAGCAGCCCGATGGGACAGGGGCGAGGAAACACCATATATTTT. Its protein product is CASSPMGQGRGNTIYF.

The CDR3 DNA is TGTGCCAGCAGCAAGACAGAGACTAATGAAAAACTGTTTTTT. It specifies CASSKTETNEKLFF. The V call is TRBV7-9, the J call TRBJ1-4; possible D gene TRBD1, 5 bases. The V and J ends lost 5 bases and 2 bases respectively, with 9 bases between them. Germline values: CDR1 SEHNR, CDR2 FQNEAQ (reference sequence). The CDR3 consists of 14 residues.

Note on this clone: The identical CDR3 is also encoded by other nucleotide sequences in the sample. The chain recombines TRBV10-3 with TRBJ2-7; 7 bases are a match to TRBD1. The J segment lost 2 bases and the V segment lost 4 bases, leaving 2 bases of the junction unmatched. CDR3 length: 13 residues. CDR1 is ENHRY, CDR2 SYGVKD, per germline. The CDR3 protein is CAISGTGAYEQYF. Written as DNA, the CDR3 is TGTGCCATCAGTGGGACAGGCGCCTACGAGCAGTACTTC.

This clone appeared a few times. The chain joins TRBV5-1 to TRBJ1-1; 9 nucleotides match TRBD1. With V trimmed by 0 bases and J by 3 bases, 0 bases remained unmatched. The germline V gene encodes CDR1 SGHRS and CDR2 YFSETQ. The CDR3 is made up of 14 amino acids. The CDR3 region is CASSLGTGDTEAFF. In DNA, the CDR3 is TGCGCCAGCAGCTTGGGGACAGGGGACACTGAAGCTTTCTTT.

The chain links TRBV5-6 to TRBJ1-2; D remains unclear. Germline V gene data show CDR1 as SGHDT and CDR2 as YYEEEE. CDR3 length equals 15 residues. V was cut by 4 bases and J by 0 bases, with 13 bases left in between. CDR3 nucleotides: TGTGCCAGCAGCCCCTCGGTACGTTCTAACTATGGCTACACCTTC. Translation: CASSPSVRSNYGYTF.

This clone was picked up one time. V is TRBV5-1 and J is TRBJ1-4; no definite D call. V was shortened by 5 bases and J by 6 bases, with 11 bases between the two germline ends. The germline V gene encodes CDR1 SGHRS and CDR2 YFSETQ. This CDR3 comprises 13 residues. CDR3 residues: CASRVRVDEKLFF. CDR3 DNA: TGCGCCAGCAGGGTTAGGGTAGATGAAAAACTGTTTTTT.

The chain combines TRBV10-3 with TRBJ1-2; D not certain. The CDR3 has 16 residues. The V gene's germline CDR1 is ENHRY and CDR2 SYGVKD. The V end was cut by 0 bases, the J end by 8 bases, with 19 bases between. DNA of the CDR3: TGTGCCATCAGTGAGTCCGCGAGTAGTATTACGACAGGCTACACCTTC. Protein sequence: CAISESASSITTGYTF.

This clone ranks as large. V is TRBV27 and J is TRBJ2-1, with TRBD1 matching over 8 bases. Germline CDR1 reads MNHEY; CDR2 reads SMNVEV (reference sequence). The CDR3 has 15 residues. The V segment lost 0 bases and the J segment 7 bases; nucleotides outside the gene matches: 5. The CDR3 DNA is TGTGCCAGCAGTTTATCCAGGGGGCTCTTGAATGAGCAGTTCTTC. This gives the protein CASSLSRGLLNEQFF.

The CDR3 spells CASNQGYEQYF. As DNA, the CDR3 is TGTGCCAGCAATCAGGGCTACGAGCAGTACTTC. The chain has TRBV28 and TRBJ2-7, with D tentatively TRBD1 (5 bases). The CDR3 contains 11 residues. The germline V gene encodes CDR1 MDHEN and CDR2 SYDVKM. V lost 7 bases, J lost 3 bases, and 7 bases lay in between.

The J gene is TRBJ2-7, the V gene TRBV7-9, with D possibly being TRBD1 (5 bases). Per the germline V gene, CDR1 is SEHNR and CDR2 is FQNEAQ (reference sequence). V was pared by 5 bases and J by 5 bases, with 10 bases between. The CDR3 is 12 amino acids. The CDR3 sequence: CASSRQNHEQYF. The CDR3 DNA reads as TGTGCCAGCAGCCGACAGAACCACGAGCAGTACTTC.

The chain has TRBV11-2 and TRBJ1-1; TRBD1 agrees at 12 bases. Germline CDR1 and CDR2: SGHAT and FQNNGV. V trimming: 6 bases; J trimming: 8 bases; junction bases outside the gene matches: 13. This CDR3 comprises 16 residues. The CDR3 DNA follows: TGTGCCAGCAGGTCCGGGACAGGGGGCCGATCGGGAGAAGCTTTCTTT. Translating it yields CASRSGTGGRSGEAFF.

The CDR3 DNA is TGTGCCAGCAGTTCCTACACCACAGGGCCCCGAAACTATGGCTACACCTTC. It specifies CASSSYTTGPRNYGYTF. The J gene is TRBJ1-2, the V gene TRBV27, with a weak D call TRBD1 (6 bases). The CDR3 has 17 residues. Germline assignment: CDR1 MNHEY and CDR2 SMNVEV (reference sequence). Trimming cost V 4 bases and J 2 bases, with 20 bases left between them.

This chain uses TRBV11-2 with TRBJ2-5, with D perhaps matching TRBD1 or TRBD2 (5 bases each). The J call may be wrong; the DNA end is better matched by TRBJ2-7. This CDR3 comprises 14 residues. CDR1 and CDR2 from the germline V gene are SGHAT and FQNNGV. The CDR3 nucleotides are TGTGCCAGCAGCTTAAGCAGGGCGGGCCACGAGCAGTACTTC. Protein product: CASSLSRAGHEQYF.

Turning to this clone: A read error may account for a junction end that differs from germline. V gene TRBV11-2 combines with J gene TRBJ1-1; 7 bases map to TRBD1. The CDR3 covers 13 residues. CDR1 and CDR2 from the germline V gene are SGHAT and FQNNGV. The CDR3 nucleotides read TGTGCCAGCACCACTCGGGAGGGACGGGACAGCCGATTT. This translates into CASTTREGRDSRF.

J is TRBJ2-7 and V is TRBV30; D not resolved. Germline CDR1 GTSNPN, CDR2 SVGIG (reference sequence). Trimming left V 3 bases short and J 4 bases short, with 10 bases between. This CDR3 is 12 amino acids long. CDR3 amino acids: CAWSHRGYEQYF. The CDR3 DNA reads as TGTGCCTGGAGCCACCGAGGTTACGAGCAGTACTTC.

The V call is TRBV4-3, the J call TRBJ2-7; D is undetermined. The germline V gene has CDR1 LGHNA and CDR2 YSLEER. The CDR3 extends over 14 amino acids. The V and J ends lost 1 base and 0 bases respectively, with 7 bases between them. Here the CDR3 DNA reads TGCGCCAGCAGCCAAGCTGGCTACTCCTACGAGCAGTACTTC. Translating it yields CASSQAGYSYEQYF.

The chain uses TRBV5-1 and TRBJ2-5, with unresolved D. This CDR3 is 13 amino acids long. CDR1 and CDR2 (germline): SGHRS, YFSETQ. Between the trimmed V and J ends, which lost 0 bases and 7 bases, there was a span of 10 bases. The CDR3 bases are TGCGCCAGCAGCTTGGGTCAAGGCGGGACCCAGTACTTC. Protein product: CASSLGQGGTQYF.

This chain joins TRBV6-5 and TRBJ1-5; D remains ambiguous. Germline assignment: CDR1 MNHEY and CDR2 SVGAGI. V lost 2 bases and J 4 bases, leaving 6 bases between the germline ends. This CDR3 spans 13 amino acids. The CDR3 loop reads CASSYDKNQPQHF. CDR3 bases: TGTGCCAGCAGTTACGACAAGAATCAGCCCCAGCATTTT.

V gene TRBV27 combines with J gene TRBJ1-6, with D possibly TRBD1 on 5 matching bases. The CDR3 spans 18 residues. V gave up 3 bases and J gave up 9 bases, with 24 bases separating them. Germline V lookup: CDR1 MNHEY, CDR2 SMNVEV (reference sequence). The CDR3 nucleotides are TGTGCCAGCAGTTTGCGCTCCCCAGGGACCCTACCACTTTCACCCCTCCACTTT. Protein sequence: CASSLRSPGTLPLSPLHF.

This clone was detected only a few times. The chain couples TRBV18 to TRBJ1-1; unclear D gene. This CDR3 region has 13 residues. Trimming shortened V by 3 bases and J by 1 base, and 6 bases separated the two germline ends. In germline, CDR1 is KGHSH, CDR2 LQKENI. CDR3 sequence (DNA): TGTGCCAGCTCACCCCAGGAGAACACTGAAGCTTTCTTT. Translating gives CASSPQENTEAFF.

This chain uses TRBV2 with TRBJ2-7; D gene ambiguous. Germline-derived CDR1 and CDR2 are SNHLY and FYNNEI. The CDR3 extends over 12 amino acids. V was shortened by 8 bases and J by 4 bases, with 12 bases between the two germline ends. The CDR3 nucleotides read TGTGCCAGCTCAGGACCGTCGTACGAGCAGTACTTC. The encoded protein is CASSGPSYEQYF.

V usage is TRBV5-4 and J usage is TRBJ1-2; no clear D gene. Between the trimmed V and J ends, which lost 0 bases and 4 bases, there was a span of 7 bases. Germline V gene sequence: CDR1 SGHNT, CDR2 YYREEE (reference sequence). The CDR3 loop spans 13 amino acids. In DNA, the CDR3 is TGTGCCAGCAGCTTGGACCGAGGCTATGGCTACACCTTC. Translated, it gives CASSLDRGYGYTF.

The chain joins TRBV7-9 to TRBJ1-6, with 9 bases identical to TRBD1. The CDR3 covers 14 residues. Germline CDR1 is SEHNR and CDR2 is FQNEAQ (reference sequence). The J segment lost 6 bases and the V segment lost 5 bases, leaving 2 bases of the junction unmatched. The CDR3 loop is CASSPDRGNSPLHF. The CDR3 region has the DNA TGTGCCAGCAGCCCGGACAGGGGTAATTCACCCCTCCACTTT. Drawing the rest from reference TRBV7-9 and TRBJ1-6, the complete variable domain is DTGVSQNPRHKITKRGQNVTFRCDPISEHNRLYWYRQTLGQGPEFLTYFQNEAQLEKSRLLSDRFSAERPKGSFSTLEIQRTEQGDSAMYLCASSPDRGNSPLHFGNGTRLTVT.